This TCR beta chain was documented in a study of T-cell reconstitution after alpha-beta-depleted transplantation in children. Preparation of the TCRbeta library involved a method that used unique molecular identifiers. In TCRdb, the PCR reads were re-called with MiXCR into one record per CDR3 protein. This sample yields roughly 500,000 distinct CDR3 sequences, of which about 33% are seen a single time; 2% to 3% belongs to the top ten. V lost 3 bases and J 4 bases, leaving 12 bases between the germline ends. This CDR3 is 13 amino acids long. From germline, CDR1 is SQVTM and CDR2 ANQGSEA. The clonotype comes from a human donor who donated a stem cell graft to a child with aplastic anemia. The sequencing used PBMCs from the stem cell graft donor, collected from the stem cell graft. The J gene is TRBJ1-2, the V gene TRBV29-1; D is perhaps TRBD1 (6 bases). The CDR3 nucleotides are TGCAGCGTTGACGGGGGGCGTCCCTATGGCTACACCTTC. It yields the protein CSVDGGRPYGYTF.